These 2 T cell receptor beta chains were sequenced from one sample in a study of T cell clonotyping in hematopoietic cell transplantation. Measured with immunoSEQ multiplex PCR; TCRdb has only the in-frame clones, and not every one. The table has 5,000 to 6,500 clones, around 82% seen once. Sequences were derived from peripheral blood mononuclear cells, sampled 180 days after allogeneic stem cell transplant. These receptors were collected from a male patient aged 70 to 79 who had an allogeneic stem cell transplant from an unrelated donor, so T cells may come from the graft donor. Some clones in this sample may be carry-over from other donors' samples.

This rearrangement joins TRBV9 to TRBJ2-2, with TRBD2 identical over 8 bases. Germline CDR1 is SGDLS and CDR2 is YYNGEE. The CDR3 length is 18 residues. V trimming: 0 bases; J trimming: 4 bases; junction bases outside the gene matches: 11. CDR3 amino acids: CASSVVRGAGAFTGELFF. The CDR3 DNA is TGTGCCAGCAGCGTAGTCAGGGGAGCGGGAGCTTTCACCGGGGAGCTGTTTTTT.

The V call is TRBV7-2, the J call TRBJ2-7; D perhaps matches TRBD1 (5 bases). The CDR3 consists of 15 residues. The germline V gene encodes CDR1 SGHTA and CDR2 FQGNSA. V gave up 3 bases and J gave up 2 bases, with 14 bases separating them. CDR3 sequence reads: CASSFFPGSTYEQYF. The CDR3 DNA follows: TGTGCCAGCAGCTTTTTCCCAGGGTCTACCTACGAGCAGTACTTC.